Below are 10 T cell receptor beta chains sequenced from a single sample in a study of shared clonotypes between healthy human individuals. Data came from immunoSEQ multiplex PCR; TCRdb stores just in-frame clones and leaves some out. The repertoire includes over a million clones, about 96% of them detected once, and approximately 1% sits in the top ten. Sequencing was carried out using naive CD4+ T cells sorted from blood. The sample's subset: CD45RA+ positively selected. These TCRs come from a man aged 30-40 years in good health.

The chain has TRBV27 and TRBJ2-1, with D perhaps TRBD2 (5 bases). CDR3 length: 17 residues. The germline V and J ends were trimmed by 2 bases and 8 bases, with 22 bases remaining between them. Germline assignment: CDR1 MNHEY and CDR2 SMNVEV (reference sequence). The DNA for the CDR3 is TGTGCCAGCAGTTTACGGTTCAATCTAGCCGTCCGGGATGAGCAGTTCTTC. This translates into CASSLRFNLAVRDEQFF.

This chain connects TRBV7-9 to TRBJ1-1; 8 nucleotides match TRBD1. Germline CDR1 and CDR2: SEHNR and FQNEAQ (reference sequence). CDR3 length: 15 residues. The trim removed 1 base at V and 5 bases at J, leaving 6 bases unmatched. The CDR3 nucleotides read TGTGCCAGCAGCTTAGGGCGACAGGGGAGAACTGAAGCTTTCTTT. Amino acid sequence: CASSLGRQGRTEAFF.

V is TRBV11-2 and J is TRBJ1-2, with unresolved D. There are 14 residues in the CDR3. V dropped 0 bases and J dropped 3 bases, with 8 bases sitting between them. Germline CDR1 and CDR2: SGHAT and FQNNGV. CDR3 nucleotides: TGTGCCAGCAGCTTAGATGACAAGTACTATGGCTACACCTTC. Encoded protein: CASSLDDKYYGYTF.

The CDR3 is CASSPPAGWNTEAFF. As DNA, the CDR3 is TGTGCCAGCAGCCCCCCCGCGGGTTGGAACACTGAAGCTTTCTTT. The chain is built from TRBV9 and TRBJ1-1, with D uncertain. The CDR3 runs to 15 residues. Germline V gene lookup returns CDR1 SGDLS and CDR2 YYNGEE. The V gene lost 4 bases and the J gene lost 1 base, with 14 bases spanning the gap.

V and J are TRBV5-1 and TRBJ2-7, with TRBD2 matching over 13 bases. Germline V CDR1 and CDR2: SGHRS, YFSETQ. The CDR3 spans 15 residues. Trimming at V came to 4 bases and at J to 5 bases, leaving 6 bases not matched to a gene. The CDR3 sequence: CASSEGTSGVHEQYF. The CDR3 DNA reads TGCGCCAGCAGCGAAGGGACTAGCGGGGTACACGAGCAGTACTTC.

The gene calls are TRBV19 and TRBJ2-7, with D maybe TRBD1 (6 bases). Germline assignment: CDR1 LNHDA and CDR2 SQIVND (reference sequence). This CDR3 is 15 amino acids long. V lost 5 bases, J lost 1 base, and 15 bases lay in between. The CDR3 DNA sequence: TGTGCCAGTAGTCCGGGGCACAGGGAATCCTACGAGCAGTACTTC. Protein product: CASSPGHRESYEQYF. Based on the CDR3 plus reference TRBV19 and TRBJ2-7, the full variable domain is DGGITQSPKYLFRKEGQNVTLSCEQNLNHDAMYWYRQDPGQGLRLIYYSQIVNDFQKGDIAEGYSVSREKKESFPLTVTSAQKNPTAFYLCASSPGHRESYEQYFGPGTRLTVT.

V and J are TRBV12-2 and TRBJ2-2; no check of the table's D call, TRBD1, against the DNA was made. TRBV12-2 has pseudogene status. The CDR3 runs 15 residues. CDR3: CASRPPFRDTGELFF. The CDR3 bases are TGTGCAAGTCGCCCGCCGTTCAGGGACACCGGGGAGCTGTTTTTT.

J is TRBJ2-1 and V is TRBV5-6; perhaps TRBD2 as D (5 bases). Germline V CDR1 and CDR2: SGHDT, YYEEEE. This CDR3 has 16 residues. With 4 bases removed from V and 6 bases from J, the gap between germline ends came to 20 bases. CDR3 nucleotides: TGTGCCAGCAGCGGCACCGGGGTTGTAGATCGCAATGAGCAGTTCTTC. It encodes CASSGTGVVDRNEQFF.

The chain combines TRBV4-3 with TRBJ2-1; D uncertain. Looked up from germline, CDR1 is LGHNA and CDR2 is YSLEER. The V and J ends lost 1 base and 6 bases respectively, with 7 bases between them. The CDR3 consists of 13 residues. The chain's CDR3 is CASSQGSTNEQFF. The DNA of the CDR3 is TGCGCCAGCAGCCAAGGGTCGACCAATGAGCAGTTCTTC.

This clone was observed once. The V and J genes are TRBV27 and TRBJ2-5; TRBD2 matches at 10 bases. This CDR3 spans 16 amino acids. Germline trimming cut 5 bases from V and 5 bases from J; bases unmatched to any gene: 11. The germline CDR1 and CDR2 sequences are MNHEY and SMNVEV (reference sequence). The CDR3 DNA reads TGTGCCAGCAGTGCATTAACTAGCGGGACCCCGGAGACCCAGTACTTC. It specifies CASSALTSGTPETQYF.